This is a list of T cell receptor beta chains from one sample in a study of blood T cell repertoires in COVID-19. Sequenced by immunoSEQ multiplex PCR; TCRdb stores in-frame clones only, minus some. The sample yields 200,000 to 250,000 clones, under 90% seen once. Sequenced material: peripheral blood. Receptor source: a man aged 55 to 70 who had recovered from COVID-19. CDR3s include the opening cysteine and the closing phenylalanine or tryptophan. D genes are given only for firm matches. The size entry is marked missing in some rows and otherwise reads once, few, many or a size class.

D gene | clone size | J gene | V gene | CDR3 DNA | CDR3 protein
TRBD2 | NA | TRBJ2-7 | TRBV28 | TGTGCCCTTCCGGGACTAGCGGGAGTCACTACTATGAACGAGCAGTACTTC | CALPGLAGVTTMNEQYF
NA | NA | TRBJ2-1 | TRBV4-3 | TGCGCCAGCAGCCAGCGTGAAGCCTACAATGAGCAGTTCTTC | CASSQREAYNEQFF
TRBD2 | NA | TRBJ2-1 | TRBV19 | TGTGCCAGTATCCCCCGGGGGGGCCCCTACAATGAGCAGTTCTTC | CASIPRGGPYNEQFF
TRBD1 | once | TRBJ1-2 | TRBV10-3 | TGTGCCATCAGTGATAAACGCGGACAGGGGGCAGGTGGCTACACCTTC | CAISDKRGQGAGGYTF
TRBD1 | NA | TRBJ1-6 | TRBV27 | TGTGCCAGCAGTTTAGAGAGGCCCGGGACAGGGTTTTCACCCCTCCACTTT | CASSLERPGTGFSPLHF
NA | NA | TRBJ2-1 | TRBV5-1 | TGCGCCAGCAGCTTGGACGGGAAGACCAACAATGAGCAGTTCTTC | CASSLDGKTNNEQFF
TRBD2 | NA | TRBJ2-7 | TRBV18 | TGTGCCAGCTCACCCCGGACTAGCGGGGGACAAACCTACGAGCAGTACTTC | CASSPRTSGGQTYEQYF
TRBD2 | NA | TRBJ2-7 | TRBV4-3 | TGCGCCAGCAGCCAGACCGGGACTAGCGACTACGAGCAGTACTTC | CASSQTGTSDYEQYF
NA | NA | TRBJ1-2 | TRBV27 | TGTGCCAGCAATCCCAGGGGCACTGTTTCAGGGAACTATGGCTACACCTTC | CASNPRGTVSGNYGYTF
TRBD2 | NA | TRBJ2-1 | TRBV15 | TGTGCCACCAGCCTGCGGACTAGCGGGGGACTAGAGCAGTTCTTC | CATSLRTSGGLEQFF
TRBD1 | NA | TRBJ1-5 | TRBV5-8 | TGTGCCAGCAGCTGGACAGGGGGGAGAAATCAGCCCCAGCATTTT | CASSWTGGRNQPQHF
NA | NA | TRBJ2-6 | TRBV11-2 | TGTGCCAGCTCGAGGGTCTCTGGGGCCAACGTCCTGACTTTC | CASSRVSGANVLTF
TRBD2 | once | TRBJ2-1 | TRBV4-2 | TGTGCCAGCAGCAATAGGGAACTAGCGGGGGGGATAACCTACAATGAGCAGTTCTTC | CASSNRELAGGITYNEQFF
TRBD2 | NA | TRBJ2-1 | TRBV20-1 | TGCAGTGCTAGTAGCGGGAGGGGGTACAATGAGCAGTTCTTC | CSASSGRGYNEQFF
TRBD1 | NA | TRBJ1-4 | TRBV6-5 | TGTGCCAGCAAAAAAGACAGGGCAACTAATGAAAAACTGTTTTTT | CASKKDRATNEKLFF
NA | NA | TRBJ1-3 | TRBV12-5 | TGTGCTAGTGGGCTAAAACAGGCAAACACCATATATTTT | CASGLKQANTIYF
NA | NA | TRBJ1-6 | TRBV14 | TGTGCCAGCAGCCGAGCGACAGGACCCTATAATTCACCCCTCCACTTT | CASSRATGPYNSPLHF
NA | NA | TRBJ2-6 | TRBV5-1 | TGCGCCAGCAGCTTACAGGTCTCTGGGGCCAACGTCCTGACTTTC | CASSLQVSGANVLTF
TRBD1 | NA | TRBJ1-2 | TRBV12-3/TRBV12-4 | TGTGCCAGCAGTGTGGACAGGGGGTATGGCTACACCTTC | CASSVDRGYGYTF
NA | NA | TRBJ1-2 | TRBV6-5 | TGTGCCAGCAGGAGAGAATCTAACTATGGCTACACCTTC | CASRRESNYGYTF
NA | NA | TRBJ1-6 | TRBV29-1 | TGCAGCGTTTCCCGGCGGAATAATTCACCCCTCCACTTT | CSVSRRNNSPLHF
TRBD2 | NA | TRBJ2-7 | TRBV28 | TGTGCCAGCAGTACTAGCGGGAAAGTCTACGAGCAGTACTTC | CASSTSGKVYEQYF
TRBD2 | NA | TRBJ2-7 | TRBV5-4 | TGTGCCAGCAGCTGGGGGGAGGGAGAGCACGAGCAGTACTTC | CASSWGEGEHEQYF
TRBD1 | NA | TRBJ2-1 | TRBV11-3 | TGTGCCAGCAGCACCAGACCGGGACAGGGCATCAATGAGCAGTTCTTC | CASSTRPGQGINEQFF
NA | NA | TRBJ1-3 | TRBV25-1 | TGTGCCAGCAGTGATACGGGATCCTCTGGAAACACCATATATTTT | CASSDTGSSGNTIYF